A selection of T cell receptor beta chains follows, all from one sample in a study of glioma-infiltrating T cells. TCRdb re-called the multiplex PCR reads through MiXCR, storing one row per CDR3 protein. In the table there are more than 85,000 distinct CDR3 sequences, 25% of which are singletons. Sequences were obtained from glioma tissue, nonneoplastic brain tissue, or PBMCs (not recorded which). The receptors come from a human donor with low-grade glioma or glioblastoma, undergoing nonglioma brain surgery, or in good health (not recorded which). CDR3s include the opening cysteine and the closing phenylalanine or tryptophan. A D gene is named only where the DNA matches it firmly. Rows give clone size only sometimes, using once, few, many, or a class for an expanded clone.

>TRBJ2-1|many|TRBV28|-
TGTGCCAGCAGTTTTGCTTACAATGAGCAGTTCTTC
CASSFAYNEQFF
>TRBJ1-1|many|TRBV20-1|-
TGCAGTGCTAGAGATACCAGGGCCCCTGAAGCTTTCTTT
CSARDTRAPEAFF
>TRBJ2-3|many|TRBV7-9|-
TGTGCCAGCAGCTTAAATGGGAGGGATACGCAGTATTTT
CASSLNGRDTQYF
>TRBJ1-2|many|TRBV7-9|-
TGTGCCAGCAGCAGATGGACGGGTATTTTCTATGGCTACACCTTC
CASSRWTGIFYGYTF
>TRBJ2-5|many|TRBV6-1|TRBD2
TGTGCCAGCAGTGCGGGAGCGGGAGTGGAGACCCAGTACTTC
CASSAGAGVETQYF
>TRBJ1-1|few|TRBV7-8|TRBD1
TGTGCCAGCAGCCGGGACAGGGGGACGAACACTGAAGCTTTCTTT
CASSRDRGTNTEAFF
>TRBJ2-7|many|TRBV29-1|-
TGCAGCGTTGACACGACCGGCTACGAGCAGTACTTC
CSVDTTGYEQYF
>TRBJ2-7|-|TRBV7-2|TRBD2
TGTGCCAGCAGCTGGACTAGTGGGGAGCGCTACGAGCAGTACTTC
CASSWTSGERYEQYF
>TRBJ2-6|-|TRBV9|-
TGTGCCAGCAGCGTAGGGCTTTCGGGCTCTGGGGCCAACGTCCTGACTTTC
CASSVGLSGSGANVLTF
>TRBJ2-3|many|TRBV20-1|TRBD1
TGCAGTGCTCCACAGGGGGCGACAGATACGCAGTATTTT
CSAPQGATDTQYF
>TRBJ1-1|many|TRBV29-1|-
TGCAGCTTCGAGCGGCAGAACACTGAAGCTTTCTTT
CSFERQNTEAFF
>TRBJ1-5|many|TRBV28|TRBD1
TGTGCCAGCAGTCCCGACAGGGTTCAGCCCCAGCATTTT
CASSPDRVQPQHF
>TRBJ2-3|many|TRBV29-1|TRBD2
TGCAGCGTTGAGTGGGAGGGAACAGATACGCAGTATTTT
CSVEWEGTDTQYF
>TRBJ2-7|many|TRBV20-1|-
TGCAGTTTGGAACAATTCTACGAGCAGTACTTC
CSLEQFYEQYF
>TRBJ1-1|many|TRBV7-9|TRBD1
TGTGCCAGCAGTCTCGGACAGGGCAGCACTGAAGCTTTCTTT
CASSLGQGSTEAFF
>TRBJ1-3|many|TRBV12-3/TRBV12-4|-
TGTGCCAGCACCTCTGGAAACACCATATATTTT
CASTSGNTIYF
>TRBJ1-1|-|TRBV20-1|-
TGCAGTGCTAGAGGCTACTTCCGTATGGACACTGGAGCTTTATTT
CSARGYFRMDTGALF
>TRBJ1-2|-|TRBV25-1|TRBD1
TGTGCCAGCAGTGTTCCGGGACAGTCTACTTATGGCTACACCTTC
CASSVPGQSTYGYTF
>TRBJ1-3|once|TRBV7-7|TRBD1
TGTGCCAGCAGGATGGGTGACAGGGGAGGAACCATATATTTT
CASRMGDRGGTIYF
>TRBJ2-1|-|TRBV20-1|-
TGCAGTGCTAGAGATCCAGGGGGAGGGCGGGGTGAGCAGTTCTTC
CSARDPGGGRGEQFF
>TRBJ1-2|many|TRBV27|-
TGTGCCAGCAGTTTAGCAGGACAGAACTATGGCTACACCTTC
CASSLAGQNYGYTF
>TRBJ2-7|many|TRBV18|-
TGTGCCAGCTCACGACGTGGGGTTGGACGCCAGTCCTACGAGCAGTACTTC
CASSRRGVGRQSYEQYF
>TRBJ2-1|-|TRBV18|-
TGTGCCAGCTCAGGCCAAGAGAGATTTAACAATGAGCAGTTCTTC
CASSGQERFNNEQFF
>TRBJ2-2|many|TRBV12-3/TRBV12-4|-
TGTGCCAGCAGGCCCTTGCTTACCGGGGAGCTGTTTTTT
CASRPLLTGELFF
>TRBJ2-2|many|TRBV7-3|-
TGTGCCAGCAGCTCTTACACCGGGGAGCTGTTTTTT
CASSSYTGELFF
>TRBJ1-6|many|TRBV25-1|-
TGTGCCAGCAATCCCGCGACAGTTTTAGATTCACCCCTCCACTTT
CASNPATVLDSPLHF
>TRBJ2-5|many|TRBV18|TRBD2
TGTGCCAGCTCACCTGGACTAGCAGGTCTAGAGACCCAGTACTTC
CASSPGLAGLETQYF
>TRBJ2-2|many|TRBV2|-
TGTGCCAGCAGTGTACCGGGCGGGGAGCTGTTTTTT
CASSVPGGELFF
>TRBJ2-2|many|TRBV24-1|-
TGTGCCACCAGTGACCGAGGACAGCTCACCGGGGAGCTGTTTTTT
CATSDRGQLTGELFF
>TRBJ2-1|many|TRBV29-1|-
TGCAGCGTTGCTGTAGAGAGAATGCACAATGAGCAGTTCTTC
CSVAVERMHNEQFF
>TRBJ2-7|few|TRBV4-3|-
TGCGCCAGCAGCCAAGTAATGATCGGGGGCTCCTACGAGCAGTACTTC
CASSQVMIGGSYEQYF
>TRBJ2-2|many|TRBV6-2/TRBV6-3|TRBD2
TGTGCCAGCAGTTACACCTACCGACTAGCGGGGGGTGTCACCGGGGAGCTGTTTTTT
CASSYTYRLAGGVTGELFF
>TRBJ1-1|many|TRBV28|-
TGTGCCAGCAGTCCTCCCAGCCGGGTGGTTGAAGCTTTCTTT
CASSPPSRVVEAFF
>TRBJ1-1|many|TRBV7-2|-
TGTGCCAGCAGCTTAGGGAGGGCCAAGGGACGCCCGAACACTGAAGCTTTCTTT
CASSLGRAKGRPNTEAFF
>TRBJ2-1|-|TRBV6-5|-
TGCGCCATACTTACAGGGTCCAACAATGAGCAGTTCTTC
CAILTGSNNEQFF
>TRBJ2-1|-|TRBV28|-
TGTGCCAGCAGCCCACTGTCGAACCCCTACAATGAGCAGTTCTTC
CASSPLSNPYNEQFF
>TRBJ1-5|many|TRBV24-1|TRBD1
TGTGCCACCAGTGACACCCAGACAGGGAGCAATCAGCCCCAGCATTTT
CATSDTQTGSNQPQHF